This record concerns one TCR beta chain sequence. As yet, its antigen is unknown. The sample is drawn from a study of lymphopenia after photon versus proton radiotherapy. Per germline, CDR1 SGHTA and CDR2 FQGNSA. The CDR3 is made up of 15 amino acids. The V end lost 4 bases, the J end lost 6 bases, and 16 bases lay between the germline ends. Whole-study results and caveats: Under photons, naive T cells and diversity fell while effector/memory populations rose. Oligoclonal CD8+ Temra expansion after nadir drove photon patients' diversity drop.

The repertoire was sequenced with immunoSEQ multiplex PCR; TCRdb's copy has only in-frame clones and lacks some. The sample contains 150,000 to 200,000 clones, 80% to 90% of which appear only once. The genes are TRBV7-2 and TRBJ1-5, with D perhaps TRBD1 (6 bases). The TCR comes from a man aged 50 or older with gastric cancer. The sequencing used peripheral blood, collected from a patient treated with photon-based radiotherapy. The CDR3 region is CASSSARTVGQPQHF. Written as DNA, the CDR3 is TGTGCCAGCAGCTCAGCTAGGACAGTTGGTCAGCCCCAGCATTTT.